Listed below are T cell receptor beta chains from one sample, sequenced in a study of regulatory T cells in long-lasting Graves disease. MiXCR was run by TCRdb on the multiplex PCR reads, yielding one entry per CDR3 protein. Of 500,000 to 700,000 distinct CDR3 sequences listed, about 30% are singletons. This specimen consisted of peripheral blood mononuclear cells (PBMCs), obtained when the disease was refractory, from a patient treated with antithyroid drugs. The receptor source for this set is a female donor with Graves disease. Each CDR3 is given with its conserved first and last residue. Fields, in order: J gene, V gene, CDR3 protein.

TRBJ1-6,TRBV6-1,CASQRQGGSPLHF
TRBJ1-2,TRBV2,CASIGQDYGYTF
TRBJ1-1,TRBV5-1,CASSFGQGANTEAFF
TRBJ2-4,TRBV12-3/TRBV12-4,CASSQTGAIAKNIQYF
TRBJ1-2,TRBV12-3/TRBV12-4,CASSRVLYTF
TRBJ1-2,TRBV7-2,CASSLATGAGYTF
TRBJ1-6,TRBV5-4,CASSFTDRATGSPLHF
TRBJ1-4,TRBV20-1,CSARGAWGERGEKLFF
TRBJ2-3,TRBV7-9,CASSPILKGTDTQYF
TRBJ1-2,TRBV12-3/TRBV12-4,CASSSQGTNYGYTF
TRBJ1-2,TRBV27,CASSSDRGINYGYTF
TRBJ2-1,TRBV20-1,CSASGGGSSYNEQFF
TRBJ2-5,TRBV15,CATSRTGVGRETQYF
TRBJ1-5,TRBV24-1,CATSAAGNQPQHF
TRBJ2-7,TRBV7-2,CASTQPGQQSYEQYF
TRBJ1-5,TRBV6-1,CASRSGRCPQHF
TRBJ1-2,TRBV2,CASGGGSRPYGYTF
TRBJ2-3,TRBV5-1,CASSVAGVKASTDTQYF
TRBJ1-2,TRBV30,CAWEQGAGGYTF
TRBJ1-1,TRBV3-1,CASSQAVRNTEAFF
TRBJ1-4,TRBV28,CASSLRSNEKLFF
TRBJ2-7,TRBV5-6,CASSLIGTSLTYEQYF
TRBJ1-1,TRBV5-5,CASSFSGGRNTEAFF
TRBJ1-2,TRBV3-1,CASSQNRINYGYTF
TRBJ1-1,TRBV6-1,CASRLTDVEAFF
TRBJ2-5,TRBV7-3,CASSQTPDREQETQYF
TRBJ1-5,TRBV2,CASSKNRGRDQPQHF
TRBJ2-7,TRBV2,CASSEIGQGGYEQYF
TRBJ1-2,TRBV20-1,CSALRGQDGYTF
TRBJ2-7,TRBV20-1,CSARDLAGELYEQYF
TRBJ2-7,TRBV7-6,CASSKPGQGTYEQYF
TRBJ1-4,TRBV7-8,CASSLARTGGAGTNEKLFF
TRBJ2-7,TRBV12-3/TRBV12-4,CASSPDYVSYEQYF
TRBJ1-1,TRBV27,CASSSSPENTEAFF
TRBJ2-7,TRBV20-1,CSARLPARSSYEQYF
TRBJ2-2,TRBV6-1,CASSTGTSGSPDTGELFF
TRBJ1-5,TRBV24-1,CATSGDGVNQPQHF
TRBJ2-5,TRBV2,CASSETSETQYF
TRBJ1-5,TRBV12-3/TRBV12-4,CASMGIGGSNQPQHF